Presented here are 7 T cell receptor beta chains from one specimen sequenced in a study of blood T cell repertoires in COVID-19. Sequenced by immunoSEQ multiplex PCR; TCRdb stores in-frame clones only, minus some. The sample holds 270,000 or so clones, approximately 90% seen once. What was sequenced was PBMCs or T cells enriched from blood (not recorded which). The receptors derive from a man aged 40-49 years who had been exposed to COVID-19.

The CDR3 reads CASSRTSGYNEQFF. The DNA for the CDR3 is TGTGCCAGCAGTAGGACTAGCGGATACAATGAGCAGTTCTTC. The chain combines TRBV28 with TRBJ2-1; the match to TRBD2 covers 10 bases. Germline V gene lookup returns CDR1 MDHEN and CDR2 SYDVKM. The length of the CDR3 is 14 residues. Germline trimming cut 5 bases from V and 4 bases from J; bases unmatched to any gene: 2.

V gene TRBV18 combines with J gene TRBJ2-7, with 12 bases identical to TRBD1. V lost 2 bases, J lost 6 bases, and 5 bases stayed unmatched. Germline CDR1 and CDR2: KGHSH and LQKENI. The CDR3 consists of 15 residues. The CDR3 reads CASSPGTGGMSEQYF. The CDR3 bases are TGTGCCAGCTCACCAGGGACAGGGGGCATGAGCGAGCAGTACTTC.

J is TRBJ1-2 and V is TRBV28; D uncertain. This CDR3 is 13 amino acids long. V lost 2 bases, J lost 5 bases, and 9 bases lay in between. The germline V gene encodes CDR1 MDHEN and CDR2 SYDVKM. The CDR3: CASSLRQVYGYTF. In DNA form, the CDR3 reads TGTGCCAGCAGTTTAAGGCAGGTGTATGGCTACACCTTC.

The chain employs TRBV5-5 and TRBJ2-7, with D tentatively TRBD1 (6 bases). Germline loops: CDR1 SGHKS, CDR2 YYEKEE (reference sequence). V lost 7 bases, J lost 1 base, and 12 bases lay in between. This CDR3 region has 13 residues. CDR3 protein: CASDRDTSYEQYF. The CDR3 DNA is TGTGCCAGCGACCGGGACACGTCCTACGAGCAGTACTTC.

The CDR3 nucleotides read TGTGCCAGCAGGCACCGACTAGCGGGAGACACAGATACGCAGTATTTT. This encodes CASRHRLAGDTDTQYF. This chain uses TRBV5-5 with TRBJ2-3; 12 nucleotides align to TRBD2. The V segment lost 5 bases and the J segment 2 bases; nucleotides outside the gene matches: 6. CDR3 size: 16 residues. Per germline, CDR1 SGHKS and CDR2 YYEKEE (reference sequence). The whole variable domain, remainder taken from reference TRBV5-5 and TRBJ2-3, is DAGVTQSPTHLIKTRGQQVTLRCSPISGHKSVSWYQQVLGQGPQFIFQYYEKEERGRGNFPDRFSARQFPNYSSELNVNALLLGDSALYLCASRHRLAGDTDTQYFGPGTRLTVL.

The chain links TRBV7-9 to TRBJ2-7, with D maybe TRBD2 (6 bases). The CDR3 contains 16 residues. V lost 3 bases and J lost 5, with 20 bases in between. CDR1 is SEHNR, CDR2 FQNEAQ, per germline (reference sequence). This CDR3 is CASSLRMSAGWDEQYF. The CDR3 DNA reads as TGTGCCAGCAGCTTGAGGATGAGCGCGGGGTGGGACGAGCAGTACTTC.

The V call is TRBV5-1, the J call TRBJ1-2; D unclear. CDR1 and CDR2 (germline): SGHRS, YFSETQ. This CDR3 is 13 amino acids long. V was shortened by 5 bases and J by 8 bases, with 16 bases between the two germline ends. This CDR3 is CASRVMEVGGYTF. As DNA, the CDR3 is TGCGCCAGCAGGGTAATGGAGGTGGGCGGCTACACCTTC. The full variable domain, completed using reference TRBV5-1 and TRBJ1-2, is KAGVTQTPRYLIKTRGQQVTLSCSPISGHRSVSWYQQTPGQGLQFLFEYFSETQRNKGNFPGRFSGRQFSNSRSEMNVSTLELGDSALYLCASRVMEVGGYTFGSGTRLTVV.